Following are 25 T cell receptor beta chains from one sample sequenced in a study of shared clonotypes between healthy human individuals. CD45RO-negative, CCR7-selected cells formed the naive CD8 fraction, which excluded terminally differentiated effector memory CD45RA+ cells. Using immunoSEQ multiplex PCR, the repertoire was profiled, and TCRdb retains in-frame clones only, with some absent. This table holds under 2,000,000 clones, less than 95% found once. Sequencing was performed on naive CD8+ T cells sorted from blood. All receptors come from a man aged 18 to 29 in good health.

The CDR3 coding sequence is TGTGCCAGCAGTTCCCTCATCGGACAGGGGTACACTGAAGCTTTCTTT. It yields the protein CASSSLIGQGYTEAFF. This sequence joins TRBV28 and TRBJ1-1; 9 nucleotides line up with TRBD1. Trimming removed 4 bases from V and 3 bases from J; junction bases left unmatched: 9. The germline CDR1 and CDR2 sequences are MDHEN and SYDVKM. The CDR3 runs to 16 residues.

The chain joins TRBV6-6 to TRBJ1-2; perhaps TRBD1 as D (5 bases). The CDR3 contains 15 residues. V was shortened by 6 bases and J by 3 bases, with 17 bases between the two germline ends. Germline lookup yields CDR1 MNHNY and CDR2 SVGAGI (reference sequence). This chain's CDR3 is CASSHAKGEHYGYTF. The CDR3 DNA sequence: TGTGCCAGCAGCCACGCCAAAGGGGAGCACTATGGCTACACCTTC.

This chain links TRBV9 with TRBJ2-7; 9 bases match TRBD2. V lost 0 bases to trimming and J lost 6 bases; unmatched junction nucleotides: 13. Germline lookup yields CDR1 SGDLS and CDR2 YYNGEE. The CDR3 is 17 amino acids. CDR3 region: CASSVEGLAGPQSEQYF. CDR3 nucleotides: TGTGCCAGCAGCGTAGAAGGGCTAGCGGGACCCCAGTCCGAGCAGTACTTC.

The V gene is TRBV5-1, the J gene TRBJ1-4; no definite D call. There are 15 residues in the CDR3. V lost 0 bases to trimming and J lost 3 bases, with 9 bases between them. Germline lookup yields CDR1 SGHRS and CDR2 YFSETQ. The CDR3 DNA sequence: TGCGCCAGCAGCTTGGAGCCACCCCCTAATGAAAAACTGTTTTTT. Residues: CASSLEPPPNEKLFF.

In this sample, this clone turned up once. This CDR3 is also generated by other DNA sequences in the sample. V and J are TRBV4-1 and TRBJ2-1; a possible D gene is TRBD2 (5 bases). Trimming took off 1 base at V and 1 base at J, with 8 bases between the two ends. This CDR3 is built from 15 residues. The germline CDR1 and CDR2 sequences are MGHRA and YSYEKL. CDR3 nucleotide sequence: TGCGCCAGCAGCCAAGTTGGAGGTTCCTACAATGAGCAGTTCTTC. This codes for CASSQVGGSYNEQFF.

The chain is built from TRBV5-4 and TRBJ2-7; TRBD2 might be the D (6 bases). Germline-derived CDR1 and CDR2 are SGHNT and YYREEE (reference sequence). V dropped 2 bases and J dropped 0 bases, with 9 bases sitting between them. CDR3 size: 14 residues. This CDR3 reads CASSLGEASYEQYF. The CDR3, as DNA: TGTGCCAGCAGCTTAGGGGAGGCCTCCTACGAGCAGTACTTC.

This sequence joins TRBV30 and TRBJ2-1; D is possibly TRBD2 (5 bases). Trimming cost V 0 bases and J 8 bases, with 20 bases left between them. There are 16 residues in the CDR3. Per germline, CDR1 GTSNPN and CDR2 SVGIG (reference sequence). The CDR3 loop reads CAWSVSVAGPLHEQFF. CDR3 DNA: TGTGCCTGGAGTGTAAGTGTGGCGGGCCCCCTCCATGAGCAGTTCTTC.

V usage is TRBV27 and J usage is TRBJ1-1; maybe TRBD1 (6 bases). V lost 2 bases to trimming and J lost 7 bases, with 14 bases between them. CDR3 length equals 14 residues. CDR1 is MNHEY, CDR2 SMNVEV, per germline (reference sequence). The CDR3 reads CASSLLTGIDEAFF. CDR3 nucleotide sequence: TGTGCCAGCAGTTTACTCACAGGGATAGATGAAGCTTTCTTT.

Comment on this clone: Other DNA sequences from this sample encode an identical CDR3 as well. The chain links TRBV5-6 to TRBJ1-1; D might be TRBD1 (6 bases). Trimming removed 4 bases from V and 8 bases from J, with 12 bases in between. Germline loops: CDR1 SGHDT, CDR2 YYEEEE. This CDR3 spans 12 amino acids. In DNA form, the CDR3 reads TGTGCCAGCAGCCTTGGACAGCTCGAAGCTTTCTTT. Translating gives CASSLGQLEAFF.

This clone was picked up one time. This same CDR3 is encoded by further DNA sequences in the sample. This chain joins TRBV5-6 and TRBJ2-5; 11 bases agree with TRBD1. V shed 5 bases, J shed 2 bases, and the junction held 5 bases outside the gene matches. The germline gives CDR1 SGHDT, CDR2 YYEEEE. The CDR3 runs 15 residues. The CDR3 sequence is CASSFRDRGQETQYF. The CDR3 DNA follows: TGTGCCAGCAGTTTCCGGGACAGGGGGCAAGAGACCCAGTACTTC.

CDR3 region: CASSFPQGKENQPQHF. The CDR3 DNA sequence: TGTGCCAGCAGCTTTCCGCAGGGGAAAGAAAATCAGCCCCAGCATTTT. V gene TRBV12-1 combines with J gene TRBJ1-5; the DNA was not compared with TRBD1, the D call given in the table. TRBV12-1 constitutes a pseudogene. CDR3 length: 16 residues.

The CDR3 DNA sequence: TGTGCCAGCTCACCTACAGGGCCCCAAAACACTGAAGCTTTCTTT. It encodes CASSPTGPQNTEAFF. The chain has TRBV18 and TRBJ1-1; TRBD1 is a possible D gene (6 bases). CDR1 and CDR2 (germline): KGHSH, LQKENI. V lost 3 bases and J 2 bases, leaving 13 bases between the germline ends. CDR3 length: 15 residues.

The CDR3 nucleotides read TGTGCCAGCAGTTGGGGACAGACTAGCACAGATACGCAGTATTTT. Translated: CASSWGQTSTDTQYF. V and J are TRBV27 and TRBJ2-3, with 7 bases aligning to TRBD1. The trim removed 4 bases at V and 0 bases at J, leaving 4 bases unmatched. Germline V gene sequence: CDR1 MNHEY, CDR2 SMNVEV (reference sequence). The CDR3 consists of 15 residues.

This clone is a singleton in its sample. The chain carries TRBV4-1 and TRBJ2-7; D might be TRBD2 (6 bases). The CDR3 length is 17 residues. The germline V gene has CDR1 MGHRA and CDR2 YSYEKL. Trimming removed 0 bases from V and 3 bases from J, with 18 bases in between. The CDR3 region is CASSQDGGTGPVYEQYF. As DNA, the CDR3 is TGCGCCAGCAGCCAAGATGGCGGGACGGGGCCGGTCTACGAGCAGTACTTC.

The V call is TRBV10-1, the J call TRBJ2-7, with D perhaps being TRBD1 or TRBD2 (5 bases each). V was trimmed by 9 bases and J by 9 bases, leaving 21 bases between them. CDR3 length: 13 residues. Germline V gives CDR1 WNHNN, CDR2 SYGVQD (reference sequence). The CDR3 protein is CASSGTVGAGQYF. CDR3 DNA: TGCGCCAGTTCCGGGACGGTCGGCGCGGGGCAGTACTTC.

V gene TRBV7-9 combines with J gene TRBJ2-2, with 8 bases that match TRBD1. The CDR3 spans 15 residues. V was clipped by 2 bases and J by 5 bases; unmatched bases: 4. Germline CDR1 SEHNR, CDR2 FQNEAQ (reference sequence). CDR3 loop: CASSLSGGTTGELFF. CDR3 bases: TGTGCCAGCAGCTTATCAGGGGGCACTACCGGGGAGCTGTTTTTT. Supplemented by reference TRBV7-9 and TRBJ2-2, the full variable domain reads DTGVSQNPRHKITKRGQNVTFRCDPISEHNRLYWYRQTLGQGPEFLTYFQNEAQLEKSRLLSDRFSAERPKGSFSTLEIQRTEQGDSAMYLCASSLSGGTTGELFFGEGSRLTVL.

V is TRBV4-3 and J is TRBJ1-1, with TRBD1 matching over 7 bases. The CDR3 is 15 residues long. Germline V gene lookup returns CDR1 LGHNA and CDR2 YSLEER. Trimming took 2 bases from V and 0 from J; bases not matched to a gene: 3. For the CDR3, the DNA is TGCGCCAGCAGCCAATCCGGGACAGTGAACACTGAAGCTTTCTTT. This encodes CASSQSGTVNTEAFF.

The gene calls are TRBV19 and TRBJ2-7; D uncertain. Trimming removed 5 bases from V and 2 bases from J, with 10 bases in between. In germline, CDR1 is LNHDA, CDR2 SQIVND (reference sequence). This CDR3 region has 13 residues. The CDR3 region is CASSPAVAYEQYF. The CDR3 DNA is TGTGCCAGTAGTCCGGCAGTTGCCTACGAGCAGTACTTC.

The chain has TRBV4-1 and TRBJ1-4; D call uncertain. V dropped 3 bases and J dropped 2 bases, with 7 bases sitting between them. The length of the CDR3 is 14 residues. The germline CDR1 and CDR2 sequences are MGHRA and YSYEKL. CDR3 bases: TGCGCCAGCAGCCATCTTAGGACTAATGAAAAACTGTTTTTT. Its translation: CASSHLRTNEKLFF.

Notes on this clone: Other nucleotide sequences from this sample produce the same CDR3. V usage is TRBV27 and J usage is TRBJ2-7, with 9 bases aligning to TRBD1. Unmatched junction bases numbered 3, after V lost 6 bases and J lost 0 bases. Germline CDR1 and CDR2: MNHEY and SMNVEV (reference sequence). This CDR3 has 14 amino acids. Here the CDR3 reads CASRLTGGSYEQYF. The CDR3 coding sequence is TGTGCCAGCAGGCTGACAGGGGGCTCCTACGAGCAGTACTTC.

The chain uses TRBV19 and TRBJ2-7, with D maybe TRBD2 (5 bases). The CDR3 has 13 amino acids. The V end lost 8 bases, the J end lost 0 bases, and 11 bases lay between the germline ends. Germline lookup yields CDR1 LNHDA and CDR2 SQIVND (reference sequence). CDR3 loop: CASGPGYSYEQYF. The CDR3 bases are TGTGCCAGTGGTCCGGGGTACTCCTACGAGCAGTACTTC.

The chain combines TRBV4-1 with TRBJ1-5; TRBD1 might be the D (6 bases). Trimming left V 1 base short and J 1 base short, with 14 bases between. The germline gives CDR1 MGHRA, CDR2 YSYEKL. This CDR3 region has 17 residues. The CDR3 coding sequence is TGCGCCAGCAGCCAAGCGGGGGGCCAGCTCAGCAATCAGCCCCAGCATTTT. It encodes CASSQAGGQLSNQPQHF.

This clone was counted once. The chain joins TRBV7-9 to TRBJ1-1; D call uncertain. Trimming pared 5 bases from V and 1 base from J, leaving 11 bases between. The CDR3 sequence is 14 residues long. Germline V gene data show CDR1 as SEHNR and CDR2 as FQNEAQ (reference sequence). CDR3 bases: TGTGCCAGCAGCCCACCCTGGGGGAACACTGAAGCTTTCTTT. It specifies CASSPPWGNTEAFF.

The chain joins TRBV11-2 to TRBJ1-1; D is unclear. V was shortened by 0 bases and J by 3 bases, with 11 bases between the two germline ends. CDR1 and CDR2 from the germline V gene are SGHAT and FQNNGV. The length of the CDR3 is 15 residues. CDR3: CASSLERALDTEAFF. CDR3 in DNA: TGTGCCAGCAGCTTAGAGAGGGCCTTGGACACTGAAGCTTTCTTT.

The V and J genes are TRBV4-1 and TRBJ2-1; 8 bases match TRBD2. The V and J ends lost 2 bases and 2 bases, in that order; junction bases with no gene match: 5. The CDR3 consists of 16 residues. Germline V CDR1 and CDR2: MGHRA, YSYEKL. The DNA for the CDR3 is TGCGCCAGCAGCCAACATAGCGGGGAAGCCTACAATGAGCAGTTCTTC. It translates to CASSQHSGEAYNEQFF.